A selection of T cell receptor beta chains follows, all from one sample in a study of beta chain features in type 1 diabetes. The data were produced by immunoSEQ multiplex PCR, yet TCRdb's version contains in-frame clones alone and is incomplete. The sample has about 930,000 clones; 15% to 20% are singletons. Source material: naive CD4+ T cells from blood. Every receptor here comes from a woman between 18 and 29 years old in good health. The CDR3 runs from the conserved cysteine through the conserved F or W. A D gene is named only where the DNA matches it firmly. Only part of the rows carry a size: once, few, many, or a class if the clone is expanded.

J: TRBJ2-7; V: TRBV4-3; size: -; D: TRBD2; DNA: TGCGCCAGCAGCCGCGCCTTAGGGGAGGGCTACGAGCAGTACTTC; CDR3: CASSRALGEGYEQYF
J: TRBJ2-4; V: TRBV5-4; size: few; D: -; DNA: TGTGCCAGCAGCTTGTGGACGAAAAACATTCAGTACTTC; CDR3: CASSLWTKNIQYF
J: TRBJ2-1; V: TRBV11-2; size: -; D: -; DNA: TGTGCCAGCAGGCAGGCCGGGACATTCTACAATGAGCAGTTCTTC; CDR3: CASRQAGTFYNEQFF
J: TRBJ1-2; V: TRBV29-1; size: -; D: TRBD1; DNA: TGCAGCGTCCTCGGGACAGGGGGATCCTATGGCTACACCTTC; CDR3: CSVLGTGGSYGYTF
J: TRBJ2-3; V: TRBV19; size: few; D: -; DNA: TGTGCCAGTAGTATTACCCTCGCTGGGATCACAGATACGCAGTATTTT; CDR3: CASSITLAGITDTQYF
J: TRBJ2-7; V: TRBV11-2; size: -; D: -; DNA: TGTGCCAGCAGCCTACGTTTCGGGAGCTCCTACGAGCAGTACTTC; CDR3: CASSLRFGSSYEQYF
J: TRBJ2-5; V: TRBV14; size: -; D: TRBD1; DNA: TGTGCCAGCAGCGCCACAGGGGGTTCGTGGCAAGAGACCCAGTACTTC; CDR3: CASSATGGSWQETQYF
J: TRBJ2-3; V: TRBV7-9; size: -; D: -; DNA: TGTGCCAGCAGACCACGACAGGGCACAGATACGCAGTATTTT; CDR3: CASRPRQGTDTQYF
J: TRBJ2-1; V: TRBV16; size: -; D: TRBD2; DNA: TGTGCCAGCAGCCAACCGGGACTAGGTGGGAGGCAGTTCTTC; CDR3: CASSQPGLGGRQFF
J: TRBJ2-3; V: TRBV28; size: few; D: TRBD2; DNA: TGTGCCAGCAGCACAAGTAGCGGGAGTATATCAGATACGCAGTATTTT; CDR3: CASSTSSGSISDTQYF
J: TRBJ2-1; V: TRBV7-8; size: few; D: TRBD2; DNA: TGTGCCAGCAGCTTAGCACAGGGGACTAGCGGGAGGGCTCGTAATGAGCAGTTCTTC; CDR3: CASSLAQGTSGRARNEQFF
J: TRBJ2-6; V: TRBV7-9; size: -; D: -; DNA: TGTGCCAGCAGCACCCGTCAGGCGGGGGCCAACGTCCTGACTTTC; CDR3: CASSTRQAGANVLTF
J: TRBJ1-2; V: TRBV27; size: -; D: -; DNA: TGTGCCAGCAGTGGGCAGGGCTATGGCTACACCTTC; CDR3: CASSGQGYGYTF
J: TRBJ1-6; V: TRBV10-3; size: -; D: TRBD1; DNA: TGTGCCATCAGTGAGACAGGGGCCCGAAAGGGCAATTCACCCCTCCACTTT; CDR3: CAISETGARKGNSPLHF
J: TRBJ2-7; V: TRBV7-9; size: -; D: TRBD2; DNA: TGTGCCAGCAGCTATCATAGCGGGGCGGCCTACGAGCAGTACTTC; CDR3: CASSYHSGAAYEQYF
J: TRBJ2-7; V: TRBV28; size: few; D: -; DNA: TGTGCCAGCAGTACTCCAGGGGCTGGCATATACGAGCAGTACTTC; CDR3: CASSTPGAGIYEQYF
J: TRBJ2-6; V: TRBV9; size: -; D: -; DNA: TGTGCCAGCAGCGTAGCGCCCTCTGGGGCCAACGTCCTGACTTTC; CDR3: CASSVAPSGANVLTF
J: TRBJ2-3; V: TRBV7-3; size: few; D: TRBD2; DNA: TGTGCCAGCAGCCGTAGCGGGAGTAGAACAGATACGCAGTATTTT; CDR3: CASSRSGSRTDTQYF
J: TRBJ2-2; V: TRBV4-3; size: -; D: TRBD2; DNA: TGCGCCAGCAGCCAAACGGGACTAGCGGGAGTTGTCGGGGAGCTGTTTTTT; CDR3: CASSQTGLAGVVGELFF
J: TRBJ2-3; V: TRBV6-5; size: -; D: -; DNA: TGTGCCAGCAGTTGGCAGTTTAGCACAGATACGCAGTATTTT; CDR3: CASSWQFSTDTQYF
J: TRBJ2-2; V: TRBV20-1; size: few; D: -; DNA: TGCAGTGCTAGGGGGAACGGGGAGCTGTTTTTT; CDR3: CSARGNGELFF
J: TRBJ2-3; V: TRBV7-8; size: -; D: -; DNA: TGTGCCAGCAGCTCGCCCAGAGAGGATACGCAGTATTTT; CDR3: CASSSPREDTQYF
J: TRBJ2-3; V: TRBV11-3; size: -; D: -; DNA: TGTGCCAGCAGCTTCCGCAGCACAGATACGCAGTATTTT; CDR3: CASSFRSTDTQYF
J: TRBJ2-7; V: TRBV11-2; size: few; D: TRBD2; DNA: TGTGCCAGCAGCTCCAGACTAGCGGGGACCCACGAGCAGTACTTC; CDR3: CASSSRLAGTHEQYF
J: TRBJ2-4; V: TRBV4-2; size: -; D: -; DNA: TGTGCCAGCAGCCCCGGGGGCACCCGGGTTAACATTCAGTACTTC; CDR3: CASSPGGTRVNIQYF
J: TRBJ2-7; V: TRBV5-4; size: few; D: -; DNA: TGTGCCAGCAGCAACTACCCTTCCTACGAGCAGTACTTC; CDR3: CASSNYPSYEQYF
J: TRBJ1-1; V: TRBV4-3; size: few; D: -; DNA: TGCGCCAGCAGCCAAGGGGGCGGGCTCGGGACTGCTGAAGCTTTCTTT; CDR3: CASSQGGGLGTAEAFF
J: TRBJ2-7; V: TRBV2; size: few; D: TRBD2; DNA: TGTGCCAGCGGGAACGGACCGGGGGGCTACGAGCAGTACTTC; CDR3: CASGNGPGGYEQYF
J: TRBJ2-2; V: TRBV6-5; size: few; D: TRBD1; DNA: TGTGCCAGCAGCGCAGACAGGGTCATAACCGGGGAGCTGTTTTTT; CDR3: CASSADRVITGELFF
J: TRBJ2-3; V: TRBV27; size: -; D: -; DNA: TGTGCCAGCAGTCCTAATATCGGGAGAGCAGATACGCAGTATTTT; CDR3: CASSPNIGRADTQYF
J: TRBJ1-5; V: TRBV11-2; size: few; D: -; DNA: TGTGCCAGCAGCCCGGACTGGGATCAGCCCCAGCATTTT; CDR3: CASSPDWDQPQHF
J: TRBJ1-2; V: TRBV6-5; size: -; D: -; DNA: TGTGCCAGCAGTCCTCAGCGATCTAACTATGGCTACACCTTC; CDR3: CASSPQRSNYGYTF
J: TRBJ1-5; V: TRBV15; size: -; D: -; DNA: TGTGCCACCAGCAGAGATCCTTTGAATGTGCATCAGCCCCAGCATTTT; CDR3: CATSRDPLNVHQPQHF
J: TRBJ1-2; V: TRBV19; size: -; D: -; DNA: TGTGCCAGTAGTGCTCAGGAAAACTATGGCTACACCTTC; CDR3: CASSAQENYGYTF
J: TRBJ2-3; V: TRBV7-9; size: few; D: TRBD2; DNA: TGTGCCAGCAGCCAAGATAGGACGGGAAGCGGGAGAACAGATACGCAGTATTTT; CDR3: CASSQDRTGSGRTDTQYF
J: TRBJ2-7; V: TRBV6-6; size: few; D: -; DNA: TGTGCCAGCAGTTACCGGGGTGCAGGGACCTACGAGCAGTACTTC; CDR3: CASSYRGAGTYEQYF
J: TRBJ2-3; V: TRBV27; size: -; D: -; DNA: TGTGCCAGCAGTTGGGGGACTCCTCAGGATACGCAGTATTTT; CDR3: CASSWGTPQDTQYF
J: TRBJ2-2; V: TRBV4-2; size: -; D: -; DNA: TGTGCCAGCAGCCAAGCGACGGGACGCTTCAACACCGGGGAGCTGTTTTTT; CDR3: CASSQATGRFNTGELFF
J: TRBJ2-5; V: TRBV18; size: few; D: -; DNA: TGTGCCAGCTCACCACCGACACTACAAGAGACCCAGTACTTC; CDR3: CASSPPTLQETQYF
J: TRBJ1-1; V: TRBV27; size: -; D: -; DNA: TGTGCCAGCAGTTCCCGGAGGACTGAAGCTTTCTTT; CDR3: CASSSRRTEAFF
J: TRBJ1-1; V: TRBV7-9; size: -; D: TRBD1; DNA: TGTGCCAGCAGGCCCGGACAGGGTAACACTGAAGCTTTCTTT; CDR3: CASRPGQGNTEAFF
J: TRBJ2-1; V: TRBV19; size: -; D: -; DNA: TGTGCCAGTAGCTGGTCAAGCTCCTACAATGAGCAGTTCTTC; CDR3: CASSWSSSYNEQFF
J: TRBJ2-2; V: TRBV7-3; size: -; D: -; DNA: TGTGCCAGCAGCACAACAGGGTGGGCAGGCCGGGAGCTGTTTTTT; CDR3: CASSTTGWAGRELFF
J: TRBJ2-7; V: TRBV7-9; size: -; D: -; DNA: TGTGCCAGCAGCTTAGTTTCCCACGAGCAGTACTTC; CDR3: CASSLVSHEQYF
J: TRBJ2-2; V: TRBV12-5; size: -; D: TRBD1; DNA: TGTGCTAGTGGTTTGGCAAACCCAGGCACCCGACAGGGTGGGTGGACCGGGGAGCTGTTTTTT; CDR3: CASGLANPGTRQGGWTGELFF
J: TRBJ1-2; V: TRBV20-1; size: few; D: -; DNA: TGCAGTGCTAGAGGACCTGATGGCTACACCTTC; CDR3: CSARGPDGYTF
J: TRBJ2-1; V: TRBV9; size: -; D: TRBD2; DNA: TGTGCCAGCAGCGTAGTGGGACTAGCGAGCAATGAGCAGTTCTTC; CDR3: CASSVVGLASNEQFF
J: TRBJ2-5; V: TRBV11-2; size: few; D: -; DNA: TGTGCCAGCAGCCGAAGGGATGAGACCCAGTACTTC; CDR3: CASSRRDETQYF
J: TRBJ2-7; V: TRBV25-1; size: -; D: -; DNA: TGTGCCAGCAACACGGGGGTCGAGCAGTACTTC; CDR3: CASNTGVEQYF
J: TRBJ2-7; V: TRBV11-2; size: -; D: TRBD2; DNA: TGTGCCAGCAGCTTAGGCGGGAGGATCCACGAGCAGTACTTC; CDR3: CASSLGGRIHEQYF
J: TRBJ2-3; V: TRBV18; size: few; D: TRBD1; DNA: TGTGCCAGCTCCGCCGGGACAGGGAACACAGATACGCAGTATTTT; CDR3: CASSAGTGNTDTQYF
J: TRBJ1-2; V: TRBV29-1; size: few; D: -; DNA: TGCAGCGTTGAAGATAGCCAGGGTTACTATGGCTACACCTTC; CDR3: CSVEDSQGYYGYTF
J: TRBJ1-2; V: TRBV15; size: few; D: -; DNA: TGTGCCACCAGCGGGCAAGGCTATGGCTACACCTTC; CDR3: CATSGQGYGYTF
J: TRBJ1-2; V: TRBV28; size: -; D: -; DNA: TGTGCCAGCAGTTTACCGGCAACTAACTATGGCTACACCTTC; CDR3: CASSLPATNYGYTF
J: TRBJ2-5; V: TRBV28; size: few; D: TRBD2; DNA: TGTGCCAGTGGGCAAGGGACTAGCGGGGAGACCCAGTACTTC; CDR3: CASGQGTSGETQYF
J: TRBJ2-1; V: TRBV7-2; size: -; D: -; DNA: TGTGCCAGCAGTCCGGAGCGACTTACTTACAATGAGCAGTTCTTC; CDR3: CASSPERLTYNEQFF
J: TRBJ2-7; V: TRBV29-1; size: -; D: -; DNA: TGCAGCGTGAGGTTTTCGGCGACCCGGGGCGAGCAGTACTTC; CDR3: CSVRFSATRGEQYF
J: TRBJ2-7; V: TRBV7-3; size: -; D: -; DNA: TGTGCCAGCAGCGCAGCCCGGGACGTAGAGCAGTACTTC; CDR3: CASSAARDVEQYF
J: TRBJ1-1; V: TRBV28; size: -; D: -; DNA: TGTGCCAGCAGTTCGGGGAGCATGAACACTGAAGCTTTCTTT; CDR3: CASSSGSMNTEAFF